A single sample is the source of the 4 T cell receptor beta chains below, sequenced in a study of CD8 T cell repertoires and HIV-1 epitope variants. No antigen is known for these receptors. Generated by immunoSEQ multiplex PCR, the TCRdb table keeps only in-frame clones and is missing some. The sample comprises about 7,300 clones, around 65% of which are singletons, and about 41% rests with the top ten. Sequencing used cultured CD8+ T cells derived from PBMCs. These receptors were taken from a male donor with HIV.

J is TRBJ2-7 and V is TRBV6-1; D remains unclear. V lost 6 bases to trimming and J lost 2 bases, with 17 bases between them. Germline values: CDR1 MNHNS, CDR2 SASEGT. The length of the CDR3 is 15 residues. In DNA form, the CDR3 reads TGTGCCAGCAGCTTACGAAGCTCAGCAGCCTACGAGCAGTACTTC. It is translated as CASSLRSSAAYEQYF.

As for this clone: Other DNA sequences of this sample code for an identical CDR3. The J gene is TRBJ2-5, the V gene TRBV28, with unresolved D. The V end lost 3 bases, the J end lost 4 bases, and 3 bases lay between the germline ends. Germline V gene data show CDR1 as MDHEN and CDR2 as SYDVKM. The CDR3 consists of 11 residues. The CDR3: CASSFRETQYF. The CDR3 DNA sequence: TGTGCCAGCAGTTTCCGAGAGACCCAGTACTTC.

This chain links TRBV5-4 with TRBJ2-1; possibly TRBD2 for D (6 bases). V was shortened by 4 bases and J by 0 bases, with 17 bases between the two germline ends. The CDR3 consists of 17 residues. Germline V lookup: CDR1 SGHNT, CDR2 YYREEE (reference sequence). The DNA of the CDR3 is TGTGCCAGCAGCCCCGCGGGGTCTCGAGGCTCCTACAATGAGCAGTTCTTC. Translation: CASSPAGSRGSYNEQFF.

This chain uses TRBV27 with TRBJ1-3; 7 positions match TRBD1. This CDR3 has 15 residues. V trimming: 5 bases; J trimming: 2 bases; junction bases outside the gene matches: 6. Germline loops: CDR1 MNHEY, CDR2 SMNVEV (reference sequence). CDR3 sequence reads: CASSQTGTAGNTIYF. In nucleotides, the CDR3 is TGTGCCAGCAGTCAAACCGGGACAGCTGGAAACACCATATATTTT.